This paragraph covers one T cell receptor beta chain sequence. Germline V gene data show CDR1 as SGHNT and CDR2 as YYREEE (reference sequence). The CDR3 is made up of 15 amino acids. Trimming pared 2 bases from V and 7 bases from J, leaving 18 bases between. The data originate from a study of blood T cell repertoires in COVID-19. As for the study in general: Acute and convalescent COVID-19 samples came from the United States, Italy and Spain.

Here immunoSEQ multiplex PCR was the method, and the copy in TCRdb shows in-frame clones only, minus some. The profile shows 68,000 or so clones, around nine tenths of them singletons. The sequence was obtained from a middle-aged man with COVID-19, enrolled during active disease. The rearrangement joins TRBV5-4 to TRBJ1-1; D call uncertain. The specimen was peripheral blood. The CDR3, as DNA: TGTGCCAGCAGCTTCCCAACGGGAGTATCGAATGAAGCTTTCTTT. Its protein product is CASSFPTGVSNEAFF.